These 11 T cell receptor beta chains came from one sample sequenced in a study of cytomegalovirus exposure and HLA in healthy donors. It was with 60 Vbeta and 13 Jbeta primers that the PCR ran. Repertoires were generated with immunoSEQ multiplex PCR, while TCRdb's copy carries only in-frame clones and drops some. The sample totals around 140,000 clones. The sequenced material came from PBMCs. Source of these receptors: a woman aged 40-49 years in good health and CMV-seropositive.

This chain links TRBV5-1 with TRBJ2-1; the D gene is possibly TRBD2 (5 bases). Trimming shortened V by 7 bases and J by 8 bases, and 13 bases separated the two germline ends. Germline V gene lookup returns CDR1 SGHRS and CDR2 YFSETQ. There are 12 residues in the CDR3. This CDR3 reads CASRWSGDEQFF. The CDR3 coding sequence is TGCGCCAGCCGCTGGTCCGGGGATGAGCAGTTCTTC.

The genes are TRBV28 and TRBJ1-2; 7 nucleotides line up with TRBD1. This CDR3 is 15 amino acids long. After removal of 3 bases from V and 4 bases from J, the junction contained 8 bases not matched to a gene. The germline gives CDR1 MDHEN, CDR2 SYDVKM. CDR3: CASSFFDREAYGYTF. The DNA for the CDR3 is TGTGCCAGCAGTTTCTTCGACAGGGAGGCCTATGGCTACACCTTC.

The genes are TRBV6-5 and TRBJ1-1; D gene ambiguous. V lost 4 bases and J 4 bases, leaving 10 bases between the germline ends. Germline loops: CDR1 MNHEY, CDR2 SVGAGI. The CDR3 has 13 residues. CDR3 residues: CASSLPGSTEAFF. The CDR3 DNA sequence: TGTGCCAGCAGTTTACCCGGGAGCACTGAAGCTTTCTTT.

The chain uses TRBV5-1 and TRBJ1-1; D is unresolved. The CDR3 totals 14 residues. Trimming cost V 0 bases and J 5 bases, with 11 bases left between them. Germline lookup yields CDR1 SGHRS and CDR2 YFSETQ. For the CDR3, the DNA is TGCGCCAGCAGCTTGGTCGAGGGAAAAACTGAAGCTTTCTTT. Translated, it gives CASSLVEGKTEAFF.

The chain employs TRBV28 and TRBJ2-1; tentative D call: TRBD2 (7 bases). With 3 bases removed from V and 7 bases from J, the gap between germline ends came to 16 bases. Looked up from germline, CDR1 is MDHEN and CDR2 is SYDVKM. The CDR3 extends over 15 amino acids. The CDR3 spells CASSFPTGRGNEQFF. CDR3 sequence (DNA): TGTGCCAGCAGTTTCCCAACAGGGAGGGGGAATGAGCAGTTCTTC.

V gene TRBV19 combines with J gene TRBJ2-3; TRBD2 agrees at 11 bases. Trimming cost V 2 bases and J 2 bases; bases outside gene matches: 6. This CDR3 spans 17 amino acids. Germline lookup yields CDR1 LNHDA and CDR2 SQIVND (reference sequence). The CDR3 DNA is TGTGCCAGTAGTATATTTAGCGGGAGGGCCGTCACAGATACGCAGTATTTT. It codes for CASSIFSGRAVTDTQYF. Supplemented by reference TRBV19 and TRBJ2-3, the full variable domain reads DGGITQSPKYLFRKEGQNVTLSCEQNLNHDAMYWYRQDPGQGLRLIYYSQIVNDFQKGDIAEGYSVSREKKESFPLTVTSAQKNPTAFYLCASSIFSGRAVTDTQYFGPGTRLTVL.

The rearrangement joins TRBV6-5 to TRBJ1-4; a weak D match, TRBD1 (6 bases). The germline gives CDR1 MNHEY, CDR2 SVGAGI. V gave up 5 bases and J gave up 3 bases, with 10 bases separating them. The CDR3 runs 14 residues. CDR3 nucleotide sequence: TGTGCCAGCAGTACAGGGCAGCCTAATGAAAAACTGTTTTTT. Translated: CASSTGQPNEKLFF.

The chain has TRBV28 and TRBJ1-5; TRBD1 matches at 10 bases. Trimming took 7 bases from V and 1 from J; bases not matched to a gene: 16. The germline gives CDR1 MDHEN, CDR2 SYDVKM. The CDR3 consists of 19 residues. CDR3 nucleotide sequence: TGTGCCAGCACTTTGCCCCCCTCCTCGGGACAGGGGAGCAATCAGCCCCAGCATTTT. Protein: CASTLPPSSGQGSNQPQHF.

The CDR3 nucleotides are TGCGCCAGCACCCCCCGGCGGGACGGGAACTACGAGCAGTACTTC. Translated: CASTPRRDGNYEQYF. This chain uses TRBV5-1 with TRBJ2-7; D might be TRBD2 (6 bases). Trimming removed 6 bases at V and 3 bases at J, with 19 bases between. CDR1 is SGHRS and CDR2 is YFSETQ in the germline V gene. This CDR3 has 15 amino acids.

The J gene is TRBJ2-1, the V gene TRBV7-2; no definite D call. From germline, CDR1 is SGHTA and CDR2 FQGNSA. The V end lost 2 bases, the J end lost 3 bases, and 11 bases lay between the germline ends. The CDR3 runs to 15 residues. The CDR3 nucleotides read TGTGCCAGCAGCTTAAACCCGGGTGTCTACAATGAGCAGTTCTTC. Encoded protein: CASSLNPGVYNEQFF.

The gene calls are TRBV19 and TRBJ1-2; 7 nucleotides match TRBD1. Germline V lookup: CDR1 LNHDA, CDR2 SQIVND (reference sequence). The length of the CDR3 is 14 residues. J lost 8 bases, V lost 2 bases, and 8 bases had no gene match. In nucleotides, the CDR3 is TGTGCCAGTAGTATAACCGAGGACAGGCGCGGCTACACCTTC. This translates into CASSITEDRRGYTF.